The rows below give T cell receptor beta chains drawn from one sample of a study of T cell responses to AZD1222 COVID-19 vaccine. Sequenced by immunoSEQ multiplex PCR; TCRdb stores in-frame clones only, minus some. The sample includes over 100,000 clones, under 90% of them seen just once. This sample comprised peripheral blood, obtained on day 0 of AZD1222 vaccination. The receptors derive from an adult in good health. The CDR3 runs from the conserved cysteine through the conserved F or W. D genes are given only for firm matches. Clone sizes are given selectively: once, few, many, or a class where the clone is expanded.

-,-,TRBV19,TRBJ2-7,TGTGCCAGTAGTTCCTCTAAGGGGCAGCCCTACGAGCAGTACTTC,CASSSSKGQPYEQYF
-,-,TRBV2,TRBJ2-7,TGTGCCAGCAGCCTCGTCTACGAGCAGTACTTC,CASSLVYEQYF
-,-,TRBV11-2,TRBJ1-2,TGTGCCAGCAGCTTTAGGAGAAGAGAGTACCTCCGAGTTGGGGATGGCTACACCTTC,CASSFRRREYLRVGDGYTF
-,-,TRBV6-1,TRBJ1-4,TGTGCCAGCAGTGAAGATGGGTGGAGAGAAAGTACTAATGAAAAACTGTTTTTT,CASSEDGWRESTNEKLFF
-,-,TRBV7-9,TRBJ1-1,TGTGCCAGCAGCTTAGTTGTCCGGGGAGGGACTGAAGCTTTCTTT,CASSLVVRGGTEAFF
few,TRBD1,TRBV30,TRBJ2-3,TGTGCCTGGAGTGTACAGGGGGCAGATACGCAGTATTTT,CAWSVQGADTQYF
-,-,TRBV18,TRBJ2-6,TGTGCCAGCTCACCCTCGGGCCTCTCTGGGGCCAACGTCCTGACTTTC,CASSPSGLSGANVLTF
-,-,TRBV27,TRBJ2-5,TGTGCCAGCAAGCCAGACGTCAAAGGAGAGACCCAGTACTTC,CASKPDVKGETQYF
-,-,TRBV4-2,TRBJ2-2,TGTGCCAGCAGCCAAGACAAGTTATACACCGGGGAGCTGTTTTTT,CASSQDKLYTGELFF
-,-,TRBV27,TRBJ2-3,TGTGCCAGCAGTTTCTTAGGGGCTAGTTTCACGCAGTATTTT,CASSFLGASFTQYF
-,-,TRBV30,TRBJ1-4,TGTGCCTGGAGCGTTCCAGGTTTATCTAATGAAAAACTGTTTTTT,CAWSVPGLSNEKLFF
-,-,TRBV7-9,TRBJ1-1,TGTGCCAGCAGCTTAGCGCTTCGACAGCTGAACACTGAAGCTTTCTTT,CASSLALRQLNTEAFF
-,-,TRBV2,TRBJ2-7,TGTGCCAGCAGTGGGCTTCCCTCCTACGAGCAGTACTTC,CASSGLPSYEQYF
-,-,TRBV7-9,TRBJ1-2,TGTGCCAGCAGCTTAGTTACAGGGAAAGATGGCTACACCTTC,CASSLVTGKDGYTF
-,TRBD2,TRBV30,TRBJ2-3,TGTGCCTGCAACCATCCACCGGTAGGGCTAGCGGGGGGGTTGGCAGATACGCAGTATTTT,CACNHPPVGLAGGLADTQYF
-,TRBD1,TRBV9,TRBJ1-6,TGTGCCAGCAGCGTATACGGACAGGCGACACCCCTCCACTTT,CASSVYGQATPLHF
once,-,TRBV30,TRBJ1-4,TGTGCCTGGAGTCGGACGGAGAATGAAAAACTGTTTTTT,CAWSRTENEKLFF
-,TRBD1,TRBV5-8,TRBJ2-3,TGTGCCAGCAGCTCTGACAGGGGGCGCCTGGATACGCAGTATTTT,CASSSDRGRLDTQYF
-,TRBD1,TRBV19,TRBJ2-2,TGTGCCAGTAGTACGAGGGGGCCCCTAAACACCGGGGAGCTGTTTTTT,CASSTRGPLNTGELFF
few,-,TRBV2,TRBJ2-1,TGTGCCAGCAGTGAAGCAGCAAGGGGTGAGCAGTTCTTC,CASSEAARGEQFF
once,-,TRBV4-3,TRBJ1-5,TGCGCCAGCAGCCAAGAATTCGAAGAAACGGGGAGCAATCAGCCCCAGCATTTT,CASSQEFEETGSNQPQHF
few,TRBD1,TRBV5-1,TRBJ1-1,TGCGCCAGCAGCCTACAGGGGGTCACTGAAGCTTTCTTT,CASSLQGVTEAFF
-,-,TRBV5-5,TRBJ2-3,TGTGCCAGCAGCTTGGGTAGGAATACTTGGGGAACAGATACGCAGTATTTT,CASSLGRNTWGTDTQYF
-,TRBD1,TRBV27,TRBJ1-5,TGTGCCAGCAGTAAGGACAGGGTACAAGACGCGGATCAGCCCCAGCATTTT,CASSKDRVQDADQPQHF
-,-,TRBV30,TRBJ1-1,TGTGCCTGGGCCTCCAACACTGAAGCTTTCTTT,CAWASNTEAFF
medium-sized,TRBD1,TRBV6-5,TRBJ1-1,TGTGCCAGCAGACCTACAGGGGTCGACACTGAAGCTTTCTTT,CASRPTGVDTEAFF
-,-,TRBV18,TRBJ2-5,TGTGCCAGCTCACCGATGGGACAAGAGACCCAGTACTTC,CASSPMGQETQYF
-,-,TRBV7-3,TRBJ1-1,TGTGCCAGCAGCTACCAGCGTTTCACTGAAGCTTTCTTT,CASSYQRFTEAFF
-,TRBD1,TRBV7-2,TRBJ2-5,TGTGCCAGTCAAAGGGGGCATAGCGAGACCCAGTACTTC,CASQRGHSETQYF
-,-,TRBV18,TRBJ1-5,TGTGCCAGCTCACCAGGGCAAGGTCAGCCCCAGCATTTT,CASSPGQGQPQHF
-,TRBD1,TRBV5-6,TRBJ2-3,TGTGCCAGCAGCGATCTCGGGACAGCTAGCACAGATACGCAGTATTTT,CASSDLGTASTDTQYF
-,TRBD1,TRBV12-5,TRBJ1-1,TGTGCTAGTGGTCATCTAATGGGACAGGTAGCTGAAGCTTTCTTT,CASGHLMGQVAEAFF
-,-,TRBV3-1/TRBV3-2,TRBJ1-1,TGTGCCAGCAGCCAAGCCGACAGGCCGTCGGGTGAAGCTTTCTTT,CASSQADRPSGEAFF
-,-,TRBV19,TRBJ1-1,TGTGCCAGTAGTAACGGGCTGAACACTGAAGCTTTCTTT,CASSNGLNTEAFF
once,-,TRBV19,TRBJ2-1,TGTGCCAGTAGTATGGGTCGGGGGTTCGATGAGCAGTTCTTC,CASSMGRGFDEQFF
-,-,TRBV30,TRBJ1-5,TGTGCCTGGAGTCCCCGACGGCTCTTAGCTGCCCAGCATTTT,CAWSPRRLLAAQHF
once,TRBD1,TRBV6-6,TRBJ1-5,TGTGCCAGCAGTCCCAGACAGACAGGGGGCTTTCGTGTATGGCATCAGCCCCAGCATTTT,CASSPRQTGGFRVWHQPQHF
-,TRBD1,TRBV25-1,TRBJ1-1,TGTGCCAGCAGCCGGGACAGGGGGCTTTCCGCTGAAGCTTTCTTT,CASSRDRGLSAEAFF
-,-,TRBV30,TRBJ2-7,TGTGCCTGGAGTGTAGGGTACGAGCAGTACTTC,CAWSVGYEQYF